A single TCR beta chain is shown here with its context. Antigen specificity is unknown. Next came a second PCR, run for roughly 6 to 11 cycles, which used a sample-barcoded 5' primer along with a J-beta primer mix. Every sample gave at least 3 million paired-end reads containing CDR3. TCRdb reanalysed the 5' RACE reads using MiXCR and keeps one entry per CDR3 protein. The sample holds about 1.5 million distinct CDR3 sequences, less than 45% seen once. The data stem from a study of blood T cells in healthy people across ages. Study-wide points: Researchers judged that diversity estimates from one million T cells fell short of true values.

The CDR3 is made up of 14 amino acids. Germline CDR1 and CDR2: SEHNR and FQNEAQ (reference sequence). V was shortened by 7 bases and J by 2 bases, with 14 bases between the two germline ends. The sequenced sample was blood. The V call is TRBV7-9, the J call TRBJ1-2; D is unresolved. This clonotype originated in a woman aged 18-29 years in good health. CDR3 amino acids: CASTSSVKNYGYTF. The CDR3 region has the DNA TGTGCCAGCACCTCTTCGGTCAAGAACTATGGCTACACCTTC.